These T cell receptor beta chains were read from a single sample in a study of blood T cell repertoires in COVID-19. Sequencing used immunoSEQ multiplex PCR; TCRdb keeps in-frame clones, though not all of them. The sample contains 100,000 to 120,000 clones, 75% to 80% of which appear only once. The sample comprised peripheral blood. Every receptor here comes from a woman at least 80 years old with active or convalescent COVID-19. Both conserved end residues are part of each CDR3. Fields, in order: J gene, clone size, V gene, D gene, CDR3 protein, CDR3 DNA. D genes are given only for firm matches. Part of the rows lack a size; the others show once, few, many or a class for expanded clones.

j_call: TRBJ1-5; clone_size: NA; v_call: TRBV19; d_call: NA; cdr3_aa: CASSFRDQPQHF; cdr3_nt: TGTGCCAGTAGTTTCCGGGATCAGCCCCAGCATTTT
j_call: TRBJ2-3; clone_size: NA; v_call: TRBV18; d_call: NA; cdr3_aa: CASSPLAEVPEDTQYF; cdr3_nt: TGTGCCAGCTCACCACTAGCGGAGGTCCCCGAGGATACGCAGTATTTT
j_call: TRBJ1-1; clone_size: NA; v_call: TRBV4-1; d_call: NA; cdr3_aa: CASSQDRGHTEAFF; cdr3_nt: TGCGCCAGCAGCCAAGACAGGGGTCACACTGAAGCTTTCTTT
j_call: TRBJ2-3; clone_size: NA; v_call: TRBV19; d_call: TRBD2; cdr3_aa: CASSKEREGQGDTQYF; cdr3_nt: TGTGCCAGTAGTAAAGAGCGGGAGGGCCAGGGAGATACGCAGTATTTT
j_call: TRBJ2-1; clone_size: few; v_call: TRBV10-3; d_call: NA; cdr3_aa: CAISESWRGGSYNEQFF; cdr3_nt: TGTGCCATCAGTGAGTCTTGGAGGGGGGGGTCCTACAATGAGCAGTTCTTC
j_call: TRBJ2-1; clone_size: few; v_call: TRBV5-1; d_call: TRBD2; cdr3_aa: CASSRGTSGIHEQFF; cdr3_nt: TGCGCCAGCAGCCGAGGGACTAGCGGGATCCATGAGCAGTTCTTC
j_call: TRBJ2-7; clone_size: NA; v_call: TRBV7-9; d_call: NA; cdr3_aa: CASSMTGREQYF; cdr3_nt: TGTGCCAGCAGCATGACAGGTCGCGAGCAGTACTTC
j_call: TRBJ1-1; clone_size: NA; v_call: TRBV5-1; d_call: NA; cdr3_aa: CASSLVGDMNTEAFF; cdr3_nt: TGCGCCAGCAGCTTGGTCGGGGACATGAACACTGAAGCTTTCTTT
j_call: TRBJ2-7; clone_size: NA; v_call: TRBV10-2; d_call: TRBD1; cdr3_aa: CASRSGTGLSYEQYF; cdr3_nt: TGCGCCAGCAGGTCCGGGACAGGGCTCTCCTACGAGCAGTACTTC
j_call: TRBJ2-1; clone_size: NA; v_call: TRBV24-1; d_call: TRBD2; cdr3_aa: CATSDLGLAAQFF; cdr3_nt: TGTGCCACCAGTGACCTTGGACTAGCAGCGCAGTTCTTC
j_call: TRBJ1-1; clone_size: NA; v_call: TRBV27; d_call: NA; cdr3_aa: CASSLSPIRSLNTEAFF; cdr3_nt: TGTGCCAGCAGCTTATCTCCCATACGGTCCTTGAACACTGAAGCTTTCTTT
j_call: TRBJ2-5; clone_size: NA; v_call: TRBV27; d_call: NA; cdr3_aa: CASRTSTGWQETQYF; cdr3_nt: TGTGCCAGCAGGACATCAACAGGGTGGCAAGAGACCCAGTACTTC
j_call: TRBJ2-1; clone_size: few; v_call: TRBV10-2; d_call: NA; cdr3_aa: CASSVGQTRYNEQFF; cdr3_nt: TGCGCCAGCAGCGTGGGGCAGACGCGTTACAATGAGCAGTTCTTC
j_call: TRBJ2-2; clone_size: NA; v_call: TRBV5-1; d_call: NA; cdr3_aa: CASSSHSKNTGELFF; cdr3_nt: TGCGCCAGCAGCTCCCACAGCAAAAACACCGGGGAGCTGTTTTTT
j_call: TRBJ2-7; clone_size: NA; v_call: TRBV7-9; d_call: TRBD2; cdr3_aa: CASSGGLAGTNKGDEQYF; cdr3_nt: TGTGCCAGCAGCGGGGGACTAGCGGGAACGAATAAGGGCGACGAGCAGTACTTC
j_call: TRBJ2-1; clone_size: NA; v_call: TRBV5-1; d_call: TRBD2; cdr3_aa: CASRSSGSLYNEQFF; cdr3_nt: TGCGCCAGCAGATCGAGCGGGAGTCTCTACAATGAGCAGTTCTTC
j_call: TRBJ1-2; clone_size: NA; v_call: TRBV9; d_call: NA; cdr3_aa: CASSVGATIYGYTF; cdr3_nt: TGTGCCAGCAGCGTAGGGGCAACGATCTATGGCTACACCTTC
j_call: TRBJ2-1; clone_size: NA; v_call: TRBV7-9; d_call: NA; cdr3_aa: CASSDNNEQFF; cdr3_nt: TGTGCCAGCAGCGACAACAATGAGCAGTTCTTC
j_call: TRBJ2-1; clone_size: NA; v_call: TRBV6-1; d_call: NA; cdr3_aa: CASSESGNYNEQFF; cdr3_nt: TGTGCCAGCAGTGAAAGCGGAAACTACAATGAGCAGTTCTTC
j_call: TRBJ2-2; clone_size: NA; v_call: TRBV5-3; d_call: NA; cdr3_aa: CARSGGIPMLRQENTGELFF; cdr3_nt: TGTGCCAGAAGCGGCGGAATCCCAATGTTGAGACAGGAAAACACCGGGGAGCTGTTTTTT
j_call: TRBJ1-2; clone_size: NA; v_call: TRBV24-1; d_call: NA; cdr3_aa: CATNRQDLGYGYTF; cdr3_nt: TGTGCCACCAACCGACAGGATCTGGGCTATGGCTACACCTTC
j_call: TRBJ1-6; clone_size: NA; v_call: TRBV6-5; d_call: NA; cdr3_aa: CASSYSPRARNSPLHF; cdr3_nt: TGTGCCAGCAGTTACAGTCCCAGGGCCAGGAATTCACCCCTCCACTTT
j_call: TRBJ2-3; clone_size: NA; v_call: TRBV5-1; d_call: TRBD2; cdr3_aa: CASSATSASDTQYF; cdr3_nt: TGCGCCAGCAGCGCCACTAGCGCCTCAGATACGCAGTATTTT
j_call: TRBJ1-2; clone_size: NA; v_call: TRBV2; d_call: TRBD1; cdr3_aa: CASSRDSNYGYTF; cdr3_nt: TGTGCCAGCAGTCGGGACAGTAACTATGGCTACACCTTC